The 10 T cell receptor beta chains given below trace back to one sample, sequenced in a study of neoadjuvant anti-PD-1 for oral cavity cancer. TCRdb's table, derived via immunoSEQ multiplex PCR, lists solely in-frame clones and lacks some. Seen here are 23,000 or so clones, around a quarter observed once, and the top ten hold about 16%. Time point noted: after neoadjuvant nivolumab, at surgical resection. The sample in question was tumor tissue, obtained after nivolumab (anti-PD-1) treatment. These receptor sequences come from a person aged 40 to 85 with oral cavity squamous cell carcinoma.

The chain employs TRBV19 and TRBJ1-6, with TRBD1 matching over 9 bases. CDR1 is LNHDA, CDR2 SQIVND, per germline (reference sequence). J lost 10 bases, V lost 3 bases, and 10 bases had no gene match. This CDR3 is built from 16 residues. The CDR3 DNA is TGTGCCAGTAGTATGCTACTTAGGACAGGGGTCTCACCCCTCCACTTT. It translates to CASSMLLRTGVSPLHF.

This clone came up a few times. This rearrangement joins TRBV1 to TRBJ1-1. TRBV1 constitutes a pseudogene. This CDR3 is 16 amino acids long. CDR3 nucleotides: TGCACCAGCAGCCACGATCGCGGAGGTTTGAACACTGAAGCTTTCTTT. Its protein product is CTSSHDRGGLNTEAFF.

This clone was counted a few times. CDR3 in amino acids: CASSDGQGYEQYF. The CDR3 coding sequence is TGTGCCAGCAGTGACGGGCAGGGCTACGAGCAGTACTTC. The J gene is TRBJ2-7, the V gene TRBV6-4; D may be TRBD1 (5 bases). V was shortened by 2 bases and J by 3 bases, with 8 bases between the two germline ends. Germline V gene sequence: CDR1 MRHNA, CDR2 SNTAGT. The CDR3 has 13 residues.

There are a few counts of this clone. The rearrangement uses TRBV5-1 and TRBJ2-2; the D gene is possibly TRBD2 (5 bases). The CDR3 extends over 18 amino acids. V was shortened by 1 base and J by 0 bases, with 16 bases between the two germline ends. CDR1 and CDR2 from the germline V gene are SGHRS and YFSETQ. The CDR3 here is CASSLRPGMSANTGELFF. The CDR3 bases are TGCGCCAGCAGCTTGAGACCGGGGATGTCGGCGAACACCGGGGAGCTGTTTTTT.

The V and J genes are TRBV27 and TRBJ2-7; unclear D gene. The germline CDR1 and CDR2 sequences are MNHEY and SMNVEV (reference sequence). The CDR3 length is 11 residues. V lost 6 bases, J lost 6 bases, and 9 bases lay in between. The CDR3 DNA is TGTGCCAGCAGCACGGGTGGCGAGCAGTACTTC. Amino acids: CASSTGGEQYF.

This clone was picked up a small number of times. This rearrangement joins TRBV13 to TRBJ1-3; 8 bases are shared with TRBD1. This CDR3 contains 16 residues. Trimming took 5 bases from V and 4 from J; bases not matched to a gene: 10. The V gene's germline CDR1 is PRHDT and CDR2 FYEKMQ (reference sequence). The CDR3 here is CASSIYHWTGGNTIYF. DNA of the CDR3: TGTGCCAGCAGCATCTACCACTGGACAGGGGGAAACACCATATATTTT.

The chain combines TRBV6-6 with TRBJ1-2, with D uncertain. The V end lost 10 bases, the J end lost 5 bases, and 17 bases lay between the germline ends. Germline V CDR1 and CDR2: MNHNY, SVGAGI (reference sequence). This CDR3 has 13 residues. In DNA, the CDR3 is TGTGCCATCAAAGGCCCTGGAGGGTATGGCTACACCTTC. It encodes CAIKGPGGYGYTF.

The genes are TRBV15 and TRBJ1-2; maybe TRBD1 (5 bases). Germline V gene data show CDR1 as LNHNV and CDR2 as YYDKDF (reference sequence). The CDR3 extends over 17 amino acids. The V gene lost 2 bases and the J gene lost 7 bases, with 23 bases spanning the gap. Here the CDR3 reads CATSRSGWAGLVGGYTF. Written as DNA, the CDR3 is TGTGCCACCAGCAGAAGCGGTTGGGCAGGGCTAGTGGGTGGCTACACCTTC.

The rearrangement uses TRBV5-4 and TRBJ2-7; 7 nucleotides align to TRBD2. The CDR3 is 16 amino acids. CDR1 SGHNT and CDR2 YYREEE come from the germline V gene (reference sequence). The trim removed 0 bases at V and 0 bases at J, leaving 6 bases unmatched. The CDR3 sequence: CASSLVGGVPSYEQYF. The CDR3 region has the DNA TGTGCCAGCAGCTTGGTGGGGGGGGTCCCCTCCTACGAGCAGTACTTC.

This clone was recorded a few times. As DNA, the CDR3 is TGTGCCACACGATCGGGGGGAAATGGCTACACCTTC. This encodes CATRSGGNGYTF. The chain recombines TRBV28 with TRBJ1-2; weak D call: TRBD1 (5 bases). V was pared by 10 bases and J by 6 bases, with 15 bases between. This CDR3 has 12 amino acids. The germline CDR1 and CDR2 sequences are MDHEN and SYDVKM.